This paragraph reports one T cell receptor (beta chain). The data belong to a study of T cells after yellow fever vaccination. In making TCR cDNA, 5'RACE template switching added a universal primer site and UMIs to it. TCRdb processed the 5' RACE reads anew with MiXCR; each CDR3 protein has one entry. There are about 170,000 distinct CDR3 sequences in the sample; roughly 11% occur only once, and about 40% lies in the top ten. The CDR3 loop spans 14 amino acids. Germline V CDR1 and CDR2: SGHRS, YFSETQ. J lost 3 bases, V lost 2 bases, and 3 bases had no gene match. This material consisted of CD8+ T cells sorted from PBMCs, taken 15 days after the yellow fever booster vaccination. The rearrangement links TRBV5-1 to TRBJ1-2; 8 nucleotides line up with TRBD1. This clonotype originated in a man aged 18 to 35 who received the YFV17D yellow fever vaccine. The CDR3 spells CASSFGQGDYGYTF. The CDR3 DNA reads as TGCGCCAGCAGCTTTGGACAGGGAGACTATGGCTACACCTTC.